This entry features one TCR beta chain sequence. The antigen remains unidentified. Researchers took RNA transcripts and amplified the TCR beta CDR3 regions from them. The primer set for the first-round RT-PCR of the TCR CDR3 was HTBI. TCRdb recomputed calls from the multiplex PCR reads with MiXCR, one row per CDR3 protein. The sample has 300,000 to 400,000 distinct CDR3 sequences, around 20% seen once. The data originate from a study of T cells in Graves' hyperthyroidism and ophthalmopathy. Study at large: Before treatment of any kind, peripheral blood was taken at initial diagnosis. Study-level findings and limits: The authors' 13 V-J model separated ophthalmopathy from stable hyperthyroidism. Within blood appeared most thyroid clonotypes that had expanded above 0.001.

This sequence originates from a woman aged 50 to 65 with Graves' hyperthyroidism. Source material: blood.

In DNA, the CDR3 is TGCAGTGCTAGGCTAGAGGGGTCCTACGAGCAGTACTTC. This codes for CSARLEGSYEQYF. The genes are TRBV20-1 and TRBJ2-7; TRBD1 or TRBD2 may be the D gene (5 bases each). The length of the CDR3 is 13 residues. Germline values: CDR1 DFQATT, CDR2 SNEGSKA (reference sequence). Trimming stripped 3 bases from V and 1 base from J, with 10 bases between.